This is a list of T cell receptor beta chains from one sample in a study of T-cell memory formation after mild COVID-19. TCRdb ran MiXCR on the 5' RACE reads and lists one entry per CDR3 protein. The data contain 300,000 to 400,000 distinct CDR3 sequences, around 28% of them singletons. The sample consisted of PBMCs or a T cell subset sorted from them (not recorded which). These receptors all stem from an adult woman who had mild COVID-19 (a few samples of this study predate the infection). Cell type and time point are not known. CDR3s include the opening cysteine and the closing phenylalanine or tryptophan. A D gene is named only where the DNA matches it firmly. Clone size is stated in some rows and not others, as once, few, many or a class when expanded.

CDR3aa: CSVEPMTSGGAYGQETQYF; CDR3nt: TGCAGCGTTGAGCCTATGACTAGCGGGGGGGCCTACGGGCAAGAGACCCAGTACTTC; abundance: medium-sized; v_gene: TRBV29-1; len: 19; j_gene: TRBJ2-5; d_gene: TRBD2
CDR3aa: CSVGATEAFF; CDR3nt: TGCAGCGTCGGGGCGACTGAAGCTTTCTTT; abundance: -; v_gene: TRBV29-1; len: 10; j_gene: TRBJ1-1; d_gene: -
CDR3aa: CAWSFGQGGYEQYF; CDR3nt: TGTGCCTGGAGTTTTGGGCAGGGAGGTTACGAGCAGTACTTC; abundance: few; v_gene: TRBV30; len: 14; j_gene: TRBJ2-7; d_gene: -
CDR3aa: CASQNSYLTEAFF; CDR3nt: TGTGCCAGTCAAAACAGCTATCTCACTGAAGCTTTCTTT; abundance: -; v_gene: TRBV6-5; len: 13; j_gene: TRBJ1-1; d_gene: -
CDR3aa: CASSLQAGGPSDTQYF; CDR3nt: TGCGCCAGCAGCTTGCAAGCGGGGGGTCCTTCTGATACGCAGTATTTT; abundance: -; v_gene: TRBV5-1; len: 16; j_gene: TRBJ2-3; d_gene: TRBD2
CDR3aa: CASSLGFGSSYEQYF; CDR3nt: TGCGCCAGCAGCTTGGGTTTCGGCAGCTCCTACGAGCAGTACTTC; abundance: few; v_gene: TRBV5-1; len: 15; j_gene: TRBJ2-7; d_gene: -
CDR3aa: CAQRGGLGAYEQYF; CDR3nt: TGTGCTCAAAGGGGCGGCCTCGGGGCCTACGAGCAGTACTTC; abundance: -; v_gene: TRBV12-3/TRBV12-4; len: 14; j_gene: TRBJ2-7; d_gene: -
CDR3aa: CAISEVASGPSTDTQYF; CDR3nt: TGTGCCATCAGTGAGGTGGCTAGCGGACCTAGCACAGATACGCAGTATTTT; abundance: few; v_gene: TRBV10-3; len: 17; j_gene: TRBJ2-3; d_gene: TRBD2
CDR3aa: CATSDPTREQYF; CDR3nt: TGTGCCACCAGTGATCCGACTCGGGAGCAGTACTTC; abundance: -; v_gene: TRBV24-1; len: 12; j_gene: TRBJ2-7; d_gene: -
CDR3aa: CASSRHWTGGEKLFF; CDR3nt: TGTGCCAGCAGCCGCCATTGGACAGGGGGAGAAAAACTGTTTTTT; abundance: -; v_gene: TRBV7-9; len: 15; j_gene: TRBJ1-4; d_gene: TRBD1
CDR3aa: CASSLGGGSTSEAFF; CDR3nt: TGCGCCAGCAGCTTGGGGGGTGGATCTACTTCTGAAGCTTTCTTT; abundance: -; v_gene: TRBV5-1; len: 15; j_gene: TRBJ1-1; d_gene: -
CDR3aa: CASRETGLTDTQYF; CDR3nt: TGTGCCAGCAGAGAAACAGGCCTCACAGATACGCAGTATTTT; abundance: -; v_gene: TRBV12-3/TRBV12-4; len: 14; j_gene: TRBJ2-3; d_gene: -
CDR3aa: CASSLGQVTDTQYF; CDR3nt: TGTGCCAGCAGCTTAGGCCAAGTCACAGATACGCAGTATTTT; abundance: medium-sized; v_gene: TRBV7-3; len: 14; j_gene: TRBJ2-3; d_gene: -
CDR3aa: CASSPSGSHEQYF; CDR3nt: TGTGCCAGCTCACCATCCGGTTCCCACGAGCAGTACTTC; abundance: few; v_gene: TRBV18; len: 13; j_gene: TRBJ2-7; d_gene: -
CDR3aa: CASSLAPLAVYQETQYF; CDR3nt: TGTGCCAGCAGCTTAGCGCCGCTAGCGGTGTACCAAGAGACCCAGTACTTC; abundance: -; v_gene: TRBV7-2; len: 17; j_gene: TRBJ2-5; d_gene: TRBD2
CDR3aa: CASSPYAGTYEQYF; CDR3nt: TGTGCCAGCTCACCTTATGCGGGGACCTACGAGCAGTACTTC; abundance: -; v_gene: TRBV18; len: 14; j_gene: TRBJ2-7; d_gene: -
CDR3aa: CASSLGAVPSGQYF; CDR3nt: TGTGCCAGCAGCTTGGGTGCAGTCCCTAGCGGGCAGTACTTC; abundance: many; v_gene: TRBV5-6; len: 14; j_gene: TRBJ2-7; d_gene: TRBD2
CDR3aa: CSARDLLRENYGYTF; CDR3nt: TGCAGTGCTAGAGATCTTTTACGAGAAAACTATGGCTACACCTTC; abundance: few; v_gene: TRBV20-1; len: 15; j_gene: TRBJ1-2; d_gene: -
CDR3aa: CASSRLGTDNEQFF; CDR3nt: TGCGCCAGCAGCCGACTCGGGACGGACAATGAGCAGTTCTTC; abundance: few; v_gene: TRBV5-1; len: 14; j_gene: TRBJ2-1; d_gene: -
CDR3aa: CASSSREGLYEQYF; CDR3nt: TGTGCCAGCAGTTCGAGGGAGGGACTCTACGAGCAGTACTTC; abundance: few; v_gene: TRBV12-3/TRBV12-4; len: 14; j_gene: TRBJ2-7; d_gene: TRBD2
CDR3aa: CASSPPEGLAYNEQFF; CDR3nt: TGTGCCAGCAGCCCACCGGAGGGACTAGCCTACAATGAGCAGTTCTTC; abundance: -; v_gene: TRBV9; len: 16; j_gene: TRBJ2-1; d_gene: TRBD2
CDR3aa: CSATEGVAAGGPLYEQFF; CDR3nt: TGCAGTGCCACGGAGGGGGTAGCGGCGGGAGGGCCGCTCTATGAGCAGTTCTTC; abundance: -; v_gene: TRBV20-1; len: 18; j_gene: TRBJ2-1; d_gene: TRBD2
CDR3aa: CASSKQTGSVTGELFF; CDR3nt: TGTGCCAGCAGCAAGCAGACAGGGTCGGTCACCGGGGAGCTGTTTTTT; abundance: few; v_gene: TRBV9; len: 16; j_gene: TRBJ2-2; d_gene: TRBD1
CDR3aa: CSVLQFKRDHYGYTF; CDR3nt: TGCAGCGTCCTCCAATTTAAACGCGATCATTATGGCTACACCTTC; abundance: few; v_gene: TRBV29-1; len: 15; j_gene: TRBJ1-2; d_gene: -
CDR3aa: CASSPMREVSQETQYF; CDR3nt: TGTGCCAGCAGCCCCATGCGGGAGGTGTCCCAAGAGACCCAGTACTTC; abundance: -; v_gene: TRBV7-3; len: 16; j_gene: TRBJ2-5; d_gene: TRBD2
CDR3aa: CAISEPGSPLHF; CDR3nt: TGTGCCATCAGTGAGCCCGGATCACCCCTCCACTTT; abundance: once; v_gene: TRBV10-3; len: 12; j_gene: TRBJ1-6; d_gene: -
CDR3aa: CASSGTGNLYGYTF; CDR3nt: TGTGCCAGCAGCGGGACAGGGAATTTGTATGGCTACACCTTC; abundance: once; v_gene: TRBV12-3/TRBV12-4; len: 14; j_gene: TRBJ1-2; d_gene: TRBD1
CDR3aa: CASSLERASGSQPQHF; CDR3nt: TGTGCCAGCAGCTTAGAACGGGCATCAGGGTCACAGCCCCAGCATTTT; abundance: -; v_gene: TRBV7-8; len: 16; j_gene: TRBJ1-5; d_gene: -
CDR3aa: CASSLRSVREQYF; CDR3nt: TGTGCCAGCAGCTTAAGAAGCGTACGGGAGCAGTACTTC; abundance: -; v_gene: TRBV7-2; len: 13; j_gene: TRBJ2-7; d_gene: -
CDR3aa: CASSGTGTGGNTIYF; CDR3nt: TGTGCCAGCAGCGGAACCGGGACAGGGGGAAACACCATATATTTT; abundance: few; v_gene: TRBV9; len: 15; j_gene: TRBJ1-3; d_gene: TRBD1
CDR3aa: CASTHGATNEKLFF; CDR3nt: TGTGCCAGCACCCATGGGGCAACTAATGAAAAACTGTTTTTT; abundance: once; v_gene: TRBV12-3/TRBV12-4; len: 14; j_gene: TRBJ1-4; d_gene: -
CDR3aa: CASSPFKADGSEQFF; CDR3nt: TGTGCCAGCTCCCCCTTTAAGGCGGATGGGAGTGAGCAGTTCTTC; abundance: few; v_gene: TRBV18; len: 15; j_gene: TRBJ2-1; d_gene: -
CDR3aa: CASSSIFRDRVAFF; CDR3nt: TGTGCCAGCAGCTCTATATTCCGGGACAGGGTCGCTTTCTTT; abundance: few; v_gene: TRBV11-1; len: 14; j_gene: TRBJ1-1; d_gene: TRBD1
CDR3aa: CASSRGPRTGGNTEAFF; CDR3nt: TGTGCCAGCAGCCGAGGACCCCGGACAGGGGGGAACACTGAAGCTTTCTTT; abundance: -; v_gene: TRBV7-9; len: 17; j_gene: TRBJ1-1; d_gene: TRBD1
CDR3aa: CASKVIDTQYF; CDR3nt: TGTGCCAGCAAAGTTATAGATACGCAGTATTTT; abundance: -; v_gene: TRBV6-9; len: 11; j_gene: TRBJ2-3; d_gene: -
CDR3aa: CASSEFPGSSGTGELFF; CDR3nt: TGTGCCAGCAGCGAATTCCCCGGGAGTTCCGGCACCGGGGAGCTGTTTTTT; abundance: few; v_gene: TRBV7-6; len: 17; j_gene: TRBJ2-2; d_gene: -
CDR3aa: CASSGTGFNEKLFF; CDR3nt: TGTGCCAGCAGCGGGACAGGCTTTAATGAAAAACTGTTTTTT; abundance: once; v_gene: TRBV11-2; len: 14; j_gene: TRBJ1-4; d_gene: TRBD1
CDR3aa: CASSQGLMSSYEQYF; CDR3nt: TGCGCCAGCAGCCAAGGACTCATGAGCTCCTACGAGCAGTACTTC; abundance: -; v_gene: TRBV4-1; len: 15; j_gene: TRBJ2-7; d_gene: -
CDR3aa: CASSPDRGGRDEQYF; CDR3nt: TGTGCCAGCAGCCCCGACCGGGGGGGTAGGGACGAGCAGTACTTC; abundance: few; v_gene: TRBV13; len: 15; j_gene: TRBJ2-7; d_gene: TRBD2
CDR3aa: CASSFPGSPYEQYF; CDR3nt: TGTGCCAGCAGCTTCCCGGGATCCCCCTACGAGCAGTACTTC; abundance: -; v_gene: TRBV5-6; len: 14; j_gene: TRBJ2-7; d_gene: -
CDR3aa: CASSLSYNTGELFF; CDR3nt: TGTGCCAGCAGCTTATCTTATAACACCGGGGAGCTGTTTTTT; abundance: few; v_gene: TRBV7-8; len: 14; j_gene: TRBJ2-2; d_gene: -
CDR3aa: CASSRAGRTYPGKETQYF; CDR3nt: TGTGCCAGCAGCCGGGCTGGGCGAACCTACCCGGGGAAAGAGACCCAGTACTTC; abundance: -; v_gene: TRBV3-1; len: 18; j_gene: TRBJ2-5; d_gene: -
CDR3aa: CASSFQRGSSTDTQYF; CDR3nt: TGTGCCAGCAGCTTCCAGCGGGGTTCTAGCACAGATACGCAGTATTTT; abundance: -; v_gene: TRBV5-4; len: 16; j_gene: TRBJ2-3; d_gene: TRBD2
CDR3aa: CASRRSGTYNEQFF; CDR3nt: TGTGCCAGCAGGAGAAGCGGTACCTACAATGAGCAGTTCTTC; abundance: few; v_gene: TRBV12-3/TRBV12-4; len: 14; j_gene: TRBJ2-1; d_gene: -
CDR3aa: CSVRTGGGRTEAFF; CDR3nt: TGCAGCGTTCGCACAGGGGGTGGGAGGACTGAAGCTTTCTTT; abundance: few; v_gene: TRBV29-1; len: 14; j_gene: TRBJ1-1; d_gene: TRBD1
CDR3aa: CASSKAYMNTEAFF; CDR3nt: TGTGCCAGCAGTAAGGCATACATGAACACTGAAGCTTTCTTT; abundance: -; v_gene: TRBV6-5; len: 14; j_gene: TRBJ1-1; d_gene: -
CDR3aa: CATSVPPGDNEQFF; CDR3nt: TGTGCCACCAGTGTCCCGCCAGGAGACAATGAGCAGTTCTTC; abundance: few; v_gene: TRBV24-1; len: 14; j_gene: TRBJ2-1; d_gene: -
CDR3aa: CASSRGAGSYNEQFF; CDR3nt: TGCGCCAGCAGCCGGGGGGCTGGGTCCTACAATGAGCAGTTCTTC; abundance: few; v_gene: TRBV4-1; len: 15; j_gene: TRBJ2-1; d_gene: -
CDR3aa: CASRQAGGMNTEAFF; CDR3nt: TGTGCCAGCAGGCAGGCAGGGGGAATGAACACTGAAGCTTTCTTT; abundance: few; v_gene: TRBV2; len: 15; j_gene: TRBJ1-1; d_gene: TRBD1
CDR3aa: CASSQGGIGTDFIQYF; CDR3nt: TGCGCCAGCAGCCAAGGCGGTATAGGAACTGACTTCATTCAGTACTTC; abundance: once; v_gene: TRBV4-3; len: 16; j_gene: TRBJ2-4; d_gene: -
CDR3aa: CASSKSGNYGYTF; CDR3nt: TGTGCCAGCAGCAAATCCGGAAATTATGGCTACACCTTC; abundance: -; v_gene: TRBV5-6; len: 13; j_gene: TRBJ1-2; d_gene: -